The rows below give T cell receptor beta chains drawn from one sample of a study of cytomegalovirus exposure and HLA in healthy donors. Assay used: immunoSEQ multiplex PCR; TCRdb lists only in-frame clones, some missing. In the table there are 200,000 or so clones, roughly 80% of which are singletons. Sequencing used PBMCs. These receptors came from a man aged 35-49 years in good health and CMV-seropositive. Each CDR3 is given without its conserved first and last residue.

V gene: TRBV9; J gene: TRBJ1-4; CDR3 protein: ASSPRGDAVGEKLF
V gene: TRBV19; J gene: TRBJ2-1; CDR3 protein: ASSIAGGPYNEQF
V gene: TRBV4-1; J gene: TRBJ2-3; CDR3 protein: ASSQPGGGLADTQY
V gene: TRBV5-4; J gene: TRBJ2-1; CDR3 protein: ASSSKILADYNEQF
V gene: TRBV5-1; J gene: TRBJ2-1; CDR3 protein: ASSPADSYEQF
V gene: TRBV5-1; J gene: TRBJ2-5; CDR3 protein: ASSPGQSFGETQY
V gene: TRBV10-3; J gene: TRBJ2-2; CDR3 protein: ATGTSGASGAGELF
V gene: TRBV5-1; J gene: TRBJ2-1; CDR3 protein: ASSLGQGIFLYEQF
V gene: TRBV7-2; J gene: TRBJ2-7; CDR3 protein: ASSLVSAYEQY
V gene: TRBV7-2; J gene: TRBJ2-7; CDR3 protein: ASSLMSFPNEQY
V gene: TRBV27; J gene: TRBJ2-6; CDR3 protein: ASSLRFLAGGDSGANVLT
V gene: TRBV7-9; J gene: TRBJ1-4; CDR3 protein: ASSWRGAGRSNEKLF
V gene: TRBV7-9; J gene: TRBJ2-1; CDR3 protein: ASSTEIAGPSYNEQF
V gene: TRBV9; J gene: TRBJ2-5; CDR3 protein: ASSPGVLVPPYQETQY
V gene: TRBV4-2; J gene: TRBJ2-1; CDR3 protein: ASSQVTGQGVNEQF
V gene: TRBV6-5; J gene: TRBJ1-6; CDR3 protein: ASSQTGAGESPLH
V gene: TRBV7-8; J gene: TRBJ2-5; CDR3 protein: ASSSGTSGQETQY
V gene: TRBV5-3; J gene: TRBJ2-5; CDR3 protein: ARSGLAGGFQETQY
V gene: TRBV7-2; J gene: TRBJ1-6; CDR3 protein: ASTLGPNSPLH
V gene: TRBV30; J gene: TRBJ2-1; CDR3 protein: AWSRDRERNEQF
V gene: TRBV7-3; J gene: TRBJ2-3; CDR3 protein: ASSPQAGILTDTQY
V gene: TRBV13; J gene: TRBJ2-7; CDR3 protein: ASSSRNRGPYEQY
V gene: TRBV6-4; J gene: TRBJ1-2; CDR3 protein: ASSDRGGYT
V gene: TRBV6-1; J gene: TRBJ2-7; CDR3 protein: ASSDAGRPRTYEQY
V gene: TRBV19; J gene: TRBJ1-3; CDR3 protein: ASRSGSGNTIY
V gene: TRBV6-5; J gene: TRBJ2-1; CDR3 protein: ASSYDRGNEQF
V gene: TRBV2; J gene: TRBJ1-1; CDR3 protein: ASSDSQENTEAF
V gene: TRBV5-4; J gene: TRBJ2-3; CDR3 protein: ASSSGQSTDTQY
V gene: TRBV5-1; J gene: TRBJ1-6; CDR3 protein: ASSLDRVSSPLH
V gene: TRBV4-2; J gene: TRBJ1-6; CDR3 protein: ASSQAFGQPSSYNSPLH
V gene: TRBV4-2; J gene: TRBJ2-5; CDR3 protein: ASSQGSLASVGGQETQY
V gene: TRBV9; J gene: TRBJ1-1; CDR3 protein: ASSARQGQNTEAF
V gene: TRBV7-8; J gene: TRBJ2-7; CDR3 protein: ATNRDFSYEQY
V gene: TRBV29-1; J gene: TRBJ2-7; CDR3 protein: SVKPFGGVYEQY
V gene: TRBV5-4; J gene: TRBJ2-7; CDR3 protein: ASSLDRISYEQY
V gene: TRBV7-2; J gene: TRBJ2-7; CDR3 protein: ASSPAGKIYEQY
V gene: TRBV18; J gene: TRBJ2-7; CDR3 protein: ASSPRSSSYEQY
V gene: TRBV9; J gene: TRBJ1-3; CDR3 protein: ASSAGTDGNTIY
V gene: TRBV11-2; J gene: TRBJ1-4; CDR3 protein: ASSFGRSNEKLF
V gene: TRBV13; J gene: TRBJ2-7; CDR3 protein: ASSFDRAYEQY
V gene: TRBV7-7; J gene: TRBJ2-3; CDR3 protein: ASSLSPYADTQY
V gene: TRBV9; J gene: TRBJ2-1; CDR3 protein: ASSPSLADEQF
V gene: TRBV23-1; J gene: TRBJ2-7; CDR3 protein: ASSQPLLAGGNEQY
V gene: TRBV7-9; J gene: TRBJ2-5; CDR3 protein: ASSLSGGQETQY
V gene: TRBV6-1; J gene: TRBJ2-5; CDR3 protein: ASSQRRGQETQY
V gene: TRBV11-2; J gene: TRBJ2-5; CDR3 protein: ASSLVSAGGGRQETQY
V gene: TRBV19; J gene: TRBJ1-1; CDR3 protein: ASYPDLNTEAF
V gene: TRBV13; J gene: TRBJ2-3; CDR3 protein: ASSRRTGGSTDTQY
V gene: TRBV5-4; J gene: TRBJ2-7; CDR3 protein: ASSPGLADGEQY
V gene: TRBV12-5; J gene: TRBJ2-2; CDR3 protein: ASGFLGELF
V gene: TRBV7-3; J gene: TRBJ1-2; CDR3 protein: ASSSSTGGANGYT
V gene: TRBV7-7; J gene: TRBJ2-5; CDR3 protein: ASSQFRQAFQETQY
V gene: TRBV21-1; J gene: TRBJ2-7; CDR3 protein: ASSKPIRDRGVLPGGEQY
V gene: TRBV7-9; J gene: TRBJ1-2; CDR3 protein: ASSTGTYGYT
V gene: TRBV10-3; J gene: TRBJ2-5; CDR3 protein: AISFGARTSGQETQY
V gene: TRBV9; J gene: TRBJ2-5; CDR3 protein: ASSPRRDRGLQETQY
V gene: TRBV19; J gene: TRBJ2-3; CDR3 protein: ASGQGGARADTQY
V gene: TRBV12-5; J gene: TRBJ2-1; CDR3 protein: ASGLATGQGGRWQF
V gene: TRBV19; J gene: TRBJ1-5; CDR3 protein: ASSTPRRANQPQH